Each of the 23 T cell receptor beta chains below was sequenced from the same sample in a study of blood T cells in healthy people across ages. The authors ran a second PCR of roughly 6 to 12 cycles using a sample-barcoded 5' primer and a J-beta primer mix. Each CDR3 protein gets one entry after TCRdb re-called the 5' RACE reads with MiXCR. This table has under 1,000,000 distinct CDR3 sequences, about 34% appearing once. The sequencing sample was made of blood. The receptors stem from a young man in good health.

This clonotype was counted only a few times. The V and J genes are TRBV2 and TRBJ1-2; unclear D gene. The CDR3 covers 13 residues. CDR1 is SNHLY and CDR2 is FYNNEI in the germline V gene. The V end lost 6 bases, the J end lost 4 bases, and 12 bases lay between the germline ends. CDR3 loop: CASSGTRSYGYTF. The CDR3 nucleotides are TGTGCCAGCAGCGGAACACGCTCCTATGGCTACACCTTC.

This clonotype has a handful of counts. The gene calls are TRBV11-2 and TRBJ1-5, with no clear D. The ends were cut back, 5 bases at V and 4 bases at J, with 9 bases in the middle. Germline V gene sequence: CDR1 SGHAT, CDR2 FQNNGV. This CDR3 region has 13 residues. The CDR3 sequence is CASSGNINQPQHF. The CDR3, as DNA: TGTGCCAGCAGCGGTAACATAAATCAGCCCCAGCATTTT.

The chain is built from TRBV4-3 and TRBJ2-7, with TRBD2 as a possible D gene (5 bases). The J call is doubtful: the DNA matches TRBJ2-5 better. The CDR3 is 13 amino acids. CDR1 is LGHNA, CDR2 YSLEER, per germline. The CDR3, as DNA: TGCGCCAGCAGCCAAGGGCAGCGGGAGACCCAGTACTTC. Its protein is CASSQGQRETQYF.

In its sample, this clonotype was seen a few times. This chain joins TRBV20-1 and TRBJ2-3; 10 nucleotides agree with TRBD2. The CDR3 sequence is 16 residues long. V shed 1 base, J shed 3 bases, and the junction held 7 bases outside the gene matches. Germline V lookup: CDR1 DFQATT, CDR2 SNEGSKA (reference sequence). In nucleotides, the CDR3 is TGCAGTGCTAGAGTGGGCAGCGGGGGGGCAACAGATACGCAGTATTTT. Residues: CSARVGSGGATDTQYF.

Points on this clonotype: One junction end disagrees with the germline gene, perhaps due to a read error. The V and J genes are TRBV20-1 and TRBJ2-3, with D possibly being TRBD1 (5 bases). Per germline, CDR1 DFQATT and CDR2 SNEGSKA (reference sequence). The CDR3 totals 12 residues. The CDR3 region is CSAGQGTDTQYF. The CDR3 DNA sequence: TGCAGTGCGGGGCAGGGCACGGATACGCAGTATTTT.

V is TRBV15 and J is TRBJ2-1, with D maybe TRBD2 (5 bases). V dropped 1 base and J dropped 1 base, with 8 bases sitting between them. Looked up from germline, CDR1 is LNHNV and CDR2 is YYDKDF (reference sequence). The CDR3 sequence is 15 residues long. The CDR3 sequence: CATSRARGSYNEQFF. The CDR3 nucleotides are TGTGCCACCAGCAGAGCCCGGGGATCCTACAATGAGCAGTTCTTC.

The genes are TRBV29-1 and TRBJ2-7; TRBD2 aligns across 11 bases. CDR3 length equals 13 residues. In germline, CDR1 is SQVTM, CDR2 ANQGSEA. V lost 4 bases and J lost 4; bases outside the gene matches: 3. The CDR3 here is CSVGLAGWYEQYF. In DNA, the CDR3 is TGCAGCGTTGGACTAGCGGGATGGTACGAGCAGTACTTC.

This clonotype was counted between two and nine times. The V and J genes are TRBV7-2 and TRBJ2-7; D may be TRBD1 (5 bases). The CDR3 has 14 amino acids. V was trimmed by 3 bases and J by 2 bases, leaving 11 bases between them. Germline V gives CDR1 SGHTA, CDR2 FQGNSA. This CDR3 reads CASSFYQGTYEQYF. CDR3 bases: TGTGCCAGCAGCTTTTATCAGGGTACCTACGAGCAGTACTTC.

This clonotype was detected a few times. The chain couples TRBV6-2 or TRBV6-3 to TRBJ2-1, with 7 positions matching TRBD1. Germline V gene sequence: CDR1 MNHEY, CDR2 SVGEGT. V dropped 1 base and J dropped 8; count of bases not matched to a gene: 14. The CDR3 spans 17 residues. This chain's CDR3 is CASSYYHRDSSHHEQFF. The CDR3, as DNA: TGTGCCAGCAGTTACTATCACCGGGACAGTTCCCACCATGAGCAGTTCTTC.

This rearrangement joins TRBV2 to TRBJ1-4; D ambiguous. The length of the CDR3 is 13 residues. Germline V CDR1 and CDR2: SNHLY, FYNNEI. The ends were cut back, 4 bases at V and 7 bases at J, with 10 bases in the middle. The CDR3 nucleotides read TGTGCCAGCAGTGGGTTTGATGGTGAAAAACTGTTTTTT. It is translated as CASSGFDGEKLFF.

The CDR3 DNA reads TGTGCCAGCAGTTACGTCTCAGGGGATCAGCCCCAGCATTTT. Translation: CASSYVSGDQPQHF. This chain uses TRBV6-5 with TRBJ1-5; D possibly corresponds to TRBD1 (6 bases). The V gene lost 2 bases and the J gene lost 5 bases, with 10 bases spanning the gap. Germline CDR1 and CDR2: MNHEY and SVGAGI. There are 14 residues in the CDR3.

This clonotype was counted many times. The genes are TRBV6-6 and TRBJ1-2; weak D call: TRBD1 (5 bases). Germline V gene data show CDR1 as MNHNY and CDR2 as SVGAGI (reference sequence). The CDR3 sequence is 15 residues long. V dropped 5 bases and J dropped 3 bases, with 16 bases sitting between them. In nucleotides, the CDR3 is TGTGCCAGCAGTGGGGACCCATCCAACTACTATGGCTACACCTTC. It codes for CASSGDPSNYYGYTF.

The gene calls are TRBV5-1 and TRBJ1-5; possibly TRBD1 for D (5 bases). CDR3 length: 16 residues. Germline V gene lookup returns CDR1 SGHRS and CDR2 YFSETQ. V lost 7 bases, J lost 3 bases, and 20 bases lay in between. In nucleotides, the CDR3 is TGCGCCAGCGCCTTTAAACAGGACGATTACAATCAGCCCCAGCATTTT. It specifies CASAFKQDDYNQPQHF.

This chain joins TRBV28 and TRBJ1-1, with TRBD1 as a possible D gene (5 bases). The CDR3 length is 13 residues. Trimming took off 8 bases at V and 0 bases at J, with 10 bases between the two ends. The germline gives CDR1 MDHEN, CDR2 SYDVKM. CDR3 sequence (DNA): TGTGCCAGCTTGGGGCCATTGAACACTGAAGCTTTCTTT. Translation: CASLGPLNTEAFF.

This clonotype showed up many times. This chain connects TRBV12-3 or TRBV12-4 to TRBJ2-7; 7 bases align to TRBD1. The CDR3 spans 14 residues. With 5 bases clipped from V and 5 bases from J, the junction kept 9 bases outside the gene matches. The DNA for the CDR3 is TGTGCCAGCAGTCCCGGGACAGACCGCAACGAGCAGTACTTC. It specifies CASSPGTDRNEQYF.

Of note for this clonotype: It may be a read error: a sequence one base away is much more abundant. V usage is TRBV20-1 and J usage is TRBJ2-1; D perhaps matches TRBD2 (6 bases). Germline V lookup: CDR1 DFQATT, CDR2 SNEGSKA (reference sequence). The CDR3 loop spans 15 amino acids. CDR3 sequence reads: CSAPVGGGEFNERFF. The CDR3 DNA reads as TGCAGTGCCCCCGTCGGTGGAGGGGAATTCAATGAGCGGTTCTTC.

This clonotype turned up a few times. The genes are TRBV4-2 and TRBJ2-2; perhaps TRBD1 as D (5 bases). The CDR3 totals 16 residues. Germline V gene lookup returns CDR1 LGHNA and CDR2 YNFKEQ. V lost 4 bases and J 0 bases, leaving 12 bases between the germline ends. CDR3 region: CASSPGADPNTGELFF. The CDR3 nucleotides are TGTGCCAGCAGCCCTGGGGCGGACCCGAACACCGGGGAGCTGTTTTTT.

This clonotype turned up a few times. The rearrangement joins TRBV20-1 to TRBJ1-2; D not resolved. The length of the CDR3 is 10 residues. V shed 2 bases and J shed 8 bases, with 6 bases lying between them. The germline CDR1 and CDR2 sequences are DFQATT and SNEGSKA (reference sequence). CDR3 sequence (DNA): TGCAGTGCTAGATCGGGAGGCTACACCTTC. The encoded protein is CSARSGGYTF.

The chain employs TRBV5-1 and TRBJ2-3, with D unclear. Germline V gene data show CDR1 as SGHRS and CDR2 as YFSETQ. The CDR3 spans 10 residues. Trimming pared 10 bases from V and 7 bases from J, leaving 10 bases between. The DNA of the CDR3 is TGCGCCCAGGTGTCCAATACGCAGTATTTT. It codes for CAQVSNTQYF.

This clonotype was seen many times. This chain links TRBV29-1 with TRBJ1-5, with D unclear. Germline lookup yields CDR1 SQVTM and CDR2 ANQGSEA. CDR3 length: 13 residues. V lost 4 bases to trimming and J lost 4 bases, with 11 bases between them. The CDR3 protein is CSVGPERNQPQHF. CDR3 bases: TGCAGCGTTGGTCCCGAAAGGAATCAGCCCCAGCATTTT.

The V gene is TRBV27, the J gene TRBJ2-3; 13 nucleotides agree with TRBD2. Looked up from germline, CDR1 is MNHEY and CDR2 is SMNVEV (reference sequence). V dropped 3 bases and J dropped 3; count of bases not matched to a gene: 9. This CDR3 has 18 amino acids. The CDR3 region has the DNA TGTGCCAGCAGTTTCGTCAAACTAGCGGGGGGGATGACAGATACGCAGTATTTT. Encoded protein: CASSFVKLAGGMTDTQYF.

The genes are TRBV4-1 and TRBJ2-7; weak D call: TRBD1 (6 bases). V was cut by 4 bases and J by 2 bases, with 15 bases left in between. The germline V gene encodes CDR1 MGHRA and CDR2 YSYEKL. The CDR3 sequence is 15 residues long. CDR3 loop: CASSRSTGLPYEQYF. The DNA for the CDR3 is TGCGCCAGCAGCCGGTCGACAGGTCTTCCCTACGAGCAGTACTTC.

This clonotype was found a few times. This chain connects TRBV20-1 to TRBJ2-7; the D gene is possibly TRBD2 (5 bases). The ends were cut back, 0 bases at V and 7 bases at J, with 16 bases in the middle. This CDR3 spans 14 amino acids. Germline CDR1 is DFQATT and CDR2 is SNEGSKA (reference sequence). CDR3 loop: CSARDPRGMREQYF. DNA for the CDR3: TGCAGTGCTAGAGACCCCCGGGGAATGAGGGAGCAGTACTTC.